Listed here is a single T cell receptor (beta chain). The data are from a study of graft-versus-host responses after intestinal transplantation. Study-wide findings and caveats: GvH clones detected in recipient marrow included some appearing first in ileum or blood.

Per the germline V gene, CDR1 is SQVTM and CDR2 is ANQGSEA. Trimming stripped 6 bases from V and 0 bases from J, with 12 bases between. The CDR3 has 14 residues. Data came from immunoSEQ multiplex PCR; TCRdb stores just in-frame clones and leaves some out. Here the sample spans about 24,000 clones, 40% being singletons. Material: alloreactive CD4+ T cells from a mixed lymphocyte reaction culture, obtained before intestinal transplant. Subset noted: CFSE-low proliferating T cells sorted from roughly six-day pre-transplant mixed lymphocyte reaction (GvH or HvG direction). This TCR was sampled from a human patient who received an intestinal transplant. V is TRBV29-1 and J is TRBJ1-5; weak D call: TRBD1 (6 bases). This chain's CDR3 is CSVSGGHSNQPQHF. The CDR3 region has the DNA TGCAGCGTCTCGGGGGGCCATAGCAATCAGCCCCAGCATTTT. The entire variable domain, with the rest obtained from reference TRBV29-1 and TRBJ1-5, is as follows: SAVISQKPSRDICQRGTSLTIQCQVDSQVTMMFWYRQQPGQSLTLIATANQGSEATYESGFVIDKFPISRPNLTFSTLTVSNMSPEDSSIYLCSVSGGHSNQPQHFGDGTRLSIL.